This entry features one T cell receptor (beta chain) sequence. The source of the sample is a study of T cell responses to AZD1222 COVID-19 vaccine. V was clipped by 9 bases and J by 7 bases; unmatched bases: 11. Looked up from germline, CDR1 is SNHLY and CDR2 is FYNNEI. The CDR3 runs 14 residues. Generated by immunoSEQ multiplex PCR, the TCRdb table keeps only in-frame clones and is missing some. The table lists 150,000 to 200,000 clones, 90% to 95% of them singletons, with approximately 1.1% in the top ten. This sequence was found in an adult who received the AZD1222 COVID-19 vaccine. The sequenced sample was peripheral blood, obtained 28 days after the second AZD1222 dose. The V gene is TRBV2, the J gene TRBJ2-1; TRBD2 matches at 8 bases. CDR3 loop: CASSWTGGGNEQFF. The CDR3 DNA follows: TGTGCCAGTTCTTGGACGGGCGGGGGGAATGAGCAGTTCTTC.